The rows below give T cell receptor beta chains drawn from one sample of a study of cytomegalovirus exposure and HLA in healthy donors. Clones were read by immunoSEQ multiplex PCR, and TCRdb kept only the in-frame ones, dropping some. The table shows over 150,000 clones, with about 77% occurring only once. Sequencing input: PBMCs. The receptors shown here come from a woman aged 40 to 50 in good health and CMV-seropositive. The CDR3 runs from the conserved cysteine through the conserved F or W. D genes are given only for firm matches. Expanded clones get a size class; other rows say once, few or many, or leave the size out.

D	J	V	size	CDR3	DNA
TRBD2	TRBJ2-7	TRBV2	.	CASSGLAGGAYEQYF	TGTGCCAGCAGTGGACTAGCGGGGGGAGCCTACGAGCAGTACTTC
.	TRBJ2-5	TRBV5-1	.	CASSLAVVAGETQYF	TGCGCCAGCAGCTTGGCAGTGGTGGCAGGAGAGACCCAGTACTTC
.	TRBJ1-1	TRBV14	few	CASTSMANTEAFF	TGTGCCAGCACGTCAATGGCGAACACTGAAGCTTTCTTT
TRBD2	TRBJ2-1	TRBV5-1	.	CASSLAPLAGDPNEQFF	TGCGCCAGCAGCTTGGCCCCACTAGCGGGAGACCCGAATGAGCAGTTCTTC
.	TRBJ1-6	TRBV2	.	CASSPTGWIYNSPLHF	TGTGCCAGCAGCCCGACGGGGTGGATATACAATTCACCCCTCCACTTT
.	TRBJ1-2	TRBV28	few	CASTGDYGYTF	TGTGCCAGCACGGGGGACTATGGCTACACCTTC
.	TRBJ2-7	TRBV7-9	.	CASSFSGVPYEQYF	TGTGCCAGCAGCTTTTCGGGGGTCCCCTACGAGCAGTACTTC
TRBD1	TRBJ2-7	TRBV5-1	.	CASSRTGYNEQYF	TGCGCCAGCAGCCGGACAGGGTATAACGAGCAGTACTTC
TRBD1	TRBJ2-7	TRBV19	.	CASSNEGQGRREQYF	TGTGCCAGTAGTAACGAGGGACAGGGGCGCCGCGAGCAGTACTTC
TRBD1	TRBJ1-1	TRBV7-2	once	CASSSGGMAEAFF	TGTGCCAGCAGCTCAGGGGGCATGGCTGAAGCTTTCTTT
.	TRBJ2-7	TRBV5-6	.	CASSLGRNYEQYF	TGTGCCAGCAGCTTGGGGCGGAACTACGAGCAGTACTTC
TRBD1	TRBJ1-2	TRBV6-5	once	CASRSRDRVYGYTF	TGTGCCAGCAGATCCCGGGACAGGGTCTATGGCTACACCTTC
.	TRBJ1-1	TRBV6-4	.	CASSVPQGGIQWCDTEAFF	TGTGCCAGCAGTGTCCCACAGGGTGGGATTCAGTGGTGTGACACTGAAGCTTTCTTT
TRBD1	TRBJ2-1	TRBV7-2	.	CASSPQGYNEQFF	TGTGCCAGCAGCCCACAGGGGTACAATGAGCAGTTCTTC
TRBD2	TRBJ2-1	TRBV4-3	.	CASSQVDLAGYNEQFF	TGCGCCAGCAGCCAAGTAGACCTAGCGGGTTACAATGAGCAGTTCTTC
TRBD2	TRBJ2-1	TRBV11-3	.	CASSFGTSGYNEQFF	TGTGCCAGCAGCTTCGGGACTAGCGGCTACAATGAGCAGTTCTTC
TRBD2	TRBJ2-3	TRBV9	few	CASSVEGTSGGADTQYF	TGTGCCAGCAGCGTAGAGGGGACTAGCGGGGGGGCAGATACGCAGTATTTT
.	TRBJ1-3	TRBV7-6	once	CASSLGPVPSGNTIYF	TGTGCCAGCAGCTTAGGGCCAGTCCCTTCTGGAAACACCATATATTTT
TRBD2	TRBJ2-3	TRBV28	once	CASSTSGADTQYF	TGTGCCAGCAGCACTAGCGGGGCAGATACGCAGTATTTT
.	TRBJ2-3	TRBV5-1	.	CASSGTSGSTDTQYF	TGCGCCAGCAGCGGAACAAGCGGGAGCACAGATACGCAGTATTTT
TRBD1	TRBJ1-1	TRBV6-5	.	CASSFATGGTEAFF	TGTGCCAGCAGTTTCGCAACAGGGGGGACTGAAGCTTTCTTT
.	TRBJ2-4	TRBV14	.	CASILRGGQVPDKNIQYF	TGTGCCAGCATTTTAAGGGGGGGGCAGGTTCCTGACAAAAACATTCAGTACTTC
.	TRBJ1-2	TRBV5-6	few	CASSLRSQGGYTF	TGTGCCAGCAGCTTGCGGTCTCAGGGCGGCTACACCTTC
.	TRBJ2-7	TRBV2	few	CASQSYEQYF	TGTGCCAGCCAATCCTACGAGCAGTACTTC
TRBD2	TRBJ2-5	TRBV4-3	.	CASSQDGGGRGQETQYF	TGCGCCAGCAGCCAAGATGGTGGGGGGAGGGGTCAAGAGACCCAGTACTTC
.	TRBJ1-3	TRBV2	.	CASGRSSGNTIYF	TGTGCCAGCGGGCGCAGCTCTGGAAACACCATATATTTT
.	TRBJ1-1	TRBV19	.	CASSIAGGGTEAFF	TGTGCCAGTAGTATAGCTGGGGGAGGCACTGAAGCTTTCTTT